The source of this T cell receptor (beta chain) is a study of OX40 agonist ivuxolimab in advanced cancers. Study-level results: Expanded clones were, on average, more numerous among CD8+ T cells than CD4+. Low normalized clonal expansion also occurred in some nonresponding patients. Partial responders at 0.1-3.0 mg/kg had among the lowest clonal expansion. CD4+ and CD8+ blood T cells expanded clonally by week 6 at 0.1 to 3.0 mg/kg.

A remark on this clone: Its antigen is undetermined.

In germline, CDR1 is LNHDA, CDR2 SQIVND (reference sequence). V lost 5 bases and J 7 bases, leaving 12 bases between the germline ends. This CDR3 has 12 residues. Measured with immunoSEQ multiplex PCR; TCRdb has only the in-frame clones, and not every one. The top ten hold under 3.5% of the sample, which has about 69,000 clones, around 87% seen once. The receptor comes from an adult with an advanced solid tumor such as melanoma, head and neck, liver or kidney cancer. Material: CD4+ or CD8+ T cells sorted from blood, obtained in a trial of the OX40 agonist ivuxolimab. This rearrangement joins TRBV19 to TRBJ2-7; D tentatively fits TRBD1 or TRBD2 (5 bases each). The CDR3 DNA reads as TGTGCCAGTAGTTGGGGCCCGGGGGAGCAGTACTTC. It codes for CASSWGPGEQYF.